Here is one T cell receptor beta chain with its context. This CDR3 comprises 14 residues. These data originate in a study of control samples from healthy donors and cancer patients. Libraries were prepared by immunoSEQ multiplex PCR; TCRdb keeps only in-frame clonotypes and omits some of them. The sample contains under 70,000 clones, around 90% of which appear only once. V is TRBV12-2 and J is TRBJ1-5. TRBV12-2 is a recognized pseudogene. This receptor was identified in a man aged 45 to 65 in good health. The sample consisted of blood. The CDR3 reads CASRLGPLDQPQHF. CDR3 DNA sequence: TGTGCAAGTCGCTTAGGGCCCTTAGATCAGCCCCAGCATTTT.